The 15 T cell receptor beta chains below were found in one sample sequenced in a study of T-cell reconstitution after alpha-beta-depleted transplantation in children. Using unique molecular identifiers, the investigators prepared the TCRbeta library. TCRdb re-called the PCR reads with MiXCR, one entry per CDR3 protein. Among 150,000 to 200,000 distinct CDR3 sequences, about 15% were seen once, and the ten largest hold under 15%. The sample here was PBMCs from the stem cell graft donor, taken from the stem cell graft. The receptors derive from a human donor who donated a stem cell graft to a child with acute lymphoblastic leukemia.

This clonotype was recorded many times. As DNA, the CDR3 is TGTGCCAGCAGCTGGACAGGGGACGAGCAGTACTTC. Residues: CASSWTGDEQYF. The chain uses TRBV5-6 and TRBJ2-7; 9 bases fit TRBD1. The V gene's germline CDR1 is SGHDT and CDR2 YYEEEE. The CDR3 covers 12 residues. Trimming took 3 bases from V and 5 from J; bases not matched to a gene: 0.

This clonotype was counted at least ten times. The J gene is TRBJ2-3, the V gene TRBV12-3 or TRBV12-4, with 8 positions matching TRBD1. The CDR3 has 16 amino acids. The V and J ends lost 6 bases and 0 bases, in that order; junction bases with no gene match: 8. CDR3 in DNA: TGTGCCAGCAGCCCTTTAAGGACAGGGAGCACAGATACGCAGTATTTT. This translates into CASSPLRTGSTDTQYF.

In this sample, this clonotype turned up a few times. The chain is built from TRBV10-2 and TRBJ2-7, with TRBD2 matching 9 bases. CDR3 size: 18 residues. Germline V gives CDR1 WSHSY, CDR2 SAAADI. The ends lost 6 bases at V and 2 bases at J; junction bases unmatched: 17. CDR3 residues: CASSAYQNGLASTYEQYF. DNA of the CDR3: TGCGCCAGCAGCGCCTACCAAAACGGACTAGCGTCCACCTACGAGCAGTACTTC.

Note on this clonotype: A much larger clone differs from this one at a single base, so this may be a read error. This chain joins TRBV5-1 and TRBJ2-5, with D tentatively TRBD2 (6 bases). The CDR3 runs to 15 residues. Trimming shortened V by 5 bases and J by 4 bases, and 18 bases separated the two germline ends. Germline assignment: CDR1 SGHRS and CDR2 YFSETQ. CDR3 loop: CASSNPEGLPETQYF. The CDR3 DNA sequence: TGCGCCAGCAGTAACCCGGAGGGACTCCCAGAGACCCAGTACTTC.

This clonotype was detected many times. The V call is TRBV28, the J call TRBJ2-7; 12 nucleotides line up with TRBD2. In germline, CDR1 is MDHEN, CDR2 SYDVKM. This CDR3 spans 17 amino acids. V was clipped by 8 bases and J by 0 bases; unmatched bases: 11. CDR3 amino acids: CASLPTSGRFSSYEQYF. The DNA for the CDR3 is TGTGCCAGCCTTCCGACTAGCGGGAGATTTAGCTCCTACGAGCAGTACTTC.

The chain recombines TRBV20-1 with TRBJ1-3; 8 nucleotides line up with TRBD1. V dropped 1 base and J dropped 2; count of bases not matched to a gene: 4. The CDR3 is 15 residues long. Germline CDR1 reads DFQATT; CDR2 reads SNEGSKA (reference sequence). The CDR3: CSARASRGPGNTIYF. The CDR3, as DNA: TGCAGTGCTAGAGCTAGCAGGGGGCCTGGAAACACCATATATTTT.

This clonotype showed up many times. The chain employs TRBV28 and TRBJ1-1, with D perhaps TRBD1 (5 bases). This CDR3 spans 15 amino acids. Trimming removed 4 bases at V and 0 bases at J, with 12 bases between. Germline V CDR1 and CDR2: MDHEN, SYDVKM. The CDR3 region is CASSSDRTVNTEAFF. CDR3 nucleotides: TGTGCCAGCAGTTCCGACAGAACCGTGAACACTGAAGCTTTCTTT.

The chain combines TRBV28 with TRBJ2-5; 7 nucleotides match TRBD2. CDR1 and CDR2 (germline): MDHEN, SYDVKM. This CDR3 has 13 residues. The trim removed 4 bases at V and 5 bases at J, leaving 4 bases unmatched. The CDR3 protein is CASSWGGRETQYF. Written as DNA, the CDR3 is TGTGCCAGCAGTTGGGGGGGTCGGGAGACCCAGTACTTC. The full variable domain, in which reference TRBV28 and TRBJ2-5 provide the parts outside the CDR3, is DVKVTQSSRYLVKRTGEKVFLECVQDMDHENMFWYRQDPGLGLRLIYFSYDVKMKEKGDIPEGYSVSREKKERFSLILESASTNQTSMYLCASSWGGRETQYFGPGTRLLVL.

The chain combines TRBV5-1 with TRBJ2-5; no reliable D call. Per germline, CDR1 SGHRS and CDR2 YFSETQ. The CDR3 runs 15 residues. Trimming pared 9 bases from V and 0 bases from J, leaving 18 bases between. CDR3 DNA sequence: TGCGCCACCCGACCGACACCACTGTACCAAGAGACCCAGTACTTC. Amino acid sequence: CATRPTPLYQETQYF.

Only a few counts were recorded for this clonotype. The chain joins TRBV7-6 to TRBJ2-1; 8 bases match TRBD1. The V and J ends lost 5 bases and 5 bases, in that order; junction bases with no gene match: 8. Germline CDR1 reads SGHVS; CDR2 reads FNYEAQ. The CDR3 is 15 residues long. CDR3 sequence: CASSLRQGANNEQFF. The CDR3 coding sequence is TGTGCCAGCAGCCTCCGTCAGGGGGCGAACAATGAGCAGTTCTTC.

Ten or more counts support this clonotype. The rearrangement links TRBV5-1 to TRBJ1-1, with D possibly matching TRBD1 (6 bases). V was cut by 0 bases and J by 6 bases, with 15 bases left in between. CDR1 is SGHRS and CDR2 is YFSETQ in the germline V gene. CDR3 size: 15 residues. The CDR3 DNA follows: TGCGCCAGCAGCTTGGGATCCGGGGGCTCACCTGAAGCTTTCTTT. It is translated as CASSLGSGGSPEAFF.

In this sample, this clonotype turned up once. At one end, the junction sequence differs from germline, possibly due to a read error. V usage is TRBV19 and J usage is TRBJ2-7; D may be TRBD2 (5 bases). Per the germline V gene, CDR1 is LNHDA and CDR2 is SQIVND (reference sequence). The CDR3 loop spans 12 amino acids. CDR3 bases: TGTGCCACCGAGGGATCCTCCTACGAGCATTACTTC. This codes for CATEGSSYEHYF.

This clonotype was observed at least ten times. The V gene is TRBV3-1, the J gene TRBJ1-5, with no clear D. Germline CDR1 is LGHDT and CDR2 is YNNKEL (reference sequence). Trimming left V 3 bases short and J 4 bases short, with 4 bases between. CDR3 size: 12 residues. The CDR3 sequence: CASSQGNQPQHF. The CDR3 DNA reads as TGTGCCAGCAGCCAGGGGAATCAGCCCCAGCATTTT.

This clonotype was counted ten times or more. The chain employs TRBV5-1 and TRBJ2-1; a weak D match, TRBD1 (8 bases). Germline CDR1 and CDR2: SGHRS and YFSETQ. The CDR3 totals 18 residues. V dropped 0 bases and J dropped 8 bases, with 24 bases sitting between them. CDR3 loop: CASSLEGLADLQGDEQFF. The CDR3, as DNA: TGCGCCAGCAGCTTGGAAGGTCTAGCGGACCTACAGGGGGATGAGCAGTTCTTC.

This clonotype showed up many times. This chain links TRBV20-1 with TRBJ2-7, with a possible D match to TRBD2 (5 bases). The CDR3 length is 14 residues. CDR1 DFQATT and CDR2 SNEGSKA come from the germline V gene (reference sequence). Trimming stripped 3 bases from V and 3 bases from J, with 15 bases between. In nucleotides, the CDR3 is TGCAGTGCTAGCGAGAGGGCCGGTGGCTACGAGCAGTACTTC. Translation: CSASERAGGYEQYF.